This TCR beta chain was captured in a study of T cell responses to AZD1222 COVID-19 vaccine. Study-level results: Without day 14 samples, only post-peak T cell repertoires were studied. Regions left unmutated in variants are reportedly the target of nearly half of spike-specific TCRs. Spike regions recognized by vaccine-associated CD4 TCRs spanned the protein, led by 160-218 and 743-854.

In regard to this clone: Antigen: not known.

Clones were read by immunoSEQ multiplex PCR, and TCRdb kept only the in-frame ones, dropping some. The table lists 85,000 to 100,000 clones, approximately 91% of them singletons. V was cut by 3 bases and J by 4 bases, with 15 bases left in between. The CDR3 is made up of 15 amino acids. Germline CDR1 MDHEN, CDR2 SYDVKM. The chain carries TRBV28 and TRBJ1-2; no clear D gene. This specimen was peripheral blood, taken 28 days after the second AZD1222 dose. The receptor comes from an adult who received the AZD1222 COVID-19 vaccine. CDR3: CASSFPDPNTYGYTF. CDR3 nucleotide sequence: TGTGCCAGCAGTTTTCCCGACCCAAACACCTATGGCTACACCTTC.